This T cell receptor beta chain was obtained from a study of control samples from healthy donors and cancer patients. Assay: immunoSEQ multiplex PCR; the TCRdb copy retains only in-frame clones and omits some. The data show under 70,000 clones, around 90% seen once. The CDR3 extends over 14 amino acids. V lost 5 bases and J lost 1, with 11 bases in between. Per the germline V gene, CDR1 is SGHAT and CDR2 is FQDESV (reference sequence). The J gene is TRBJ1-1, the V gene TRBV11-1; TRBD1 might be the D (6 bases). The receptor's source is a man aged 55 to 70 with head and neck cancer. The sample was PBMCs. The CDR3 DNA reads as TGTGCCAGCAGCCCGGACAGAACGAACACTGAAGCTTTCTTT. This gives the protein CASSPDRTNTEAFF.